Reported below is one T cell receptor beta chain. The CDR3 is 15 amino acids. V lost 4 bases, J lost 1 base, and 13 bases lay in between. CDR1 and CDR2 from the germline V gene are LNHDA and SQIVND (reference sequence). This entry comes from a study of chemoradiotherapy in HPV16-positive cancers. TCRdb keeps only in-frame clones here, not all; method: immunoSEQ multiplex PCR. The table includes about 20,000 clones, roughly 90% detected once. The genes are TRBV19 and TRBJ1-2, with D uncertain. The sequenced sample was blood, obtained from a patient who underwent chemoradiotherapy. The sequence was collected from a human donor with HPV-associated anogenital cancer. CDR3 sequence reads: CASSTALQNNYGYTF. CDR3 sequence (DNA): TGTGCCAGTAGTACGGCCCTACAGAATAACTATGGCTACACCTTC.